This TCR beta chain came from a study of blood T cell repertoires in COVID-19. Study information: From the United States, Italy and Spain came samples of acute and convalescent COVID-19. Sources were T cells, B-cell-depleted T cells, or PBMCs; the material itself was cDNA or gDNA.

After removal of 4 bases from V and 14 bases from J, the junction contained 14 bases not matched to a gene. The CDR3 contains 15 residues. Germline CDR1 reads MGHDK; CDR2 reads SYGVNS. The authors' processing: Estimates of nucleated cell counts were drawn from the amplification of reference gene primers. Measured with immunoSEQ multiplex PCR; TCRdb has only the in-frame clones, and not every one. V and J calls and clone size follow that table, whereas D and trimming were derived from the DNA. The sample comprises 200,000 to 250,000 clones, 70% to 85% of which are singletons, and under 2% rests with the top ten.

Sequenced input: peripheral blood. The genes are TRBV25-1 and TRBJ2-1; 10 nucleotides align to TRBD2. This receptor was taken from a woman of 80 years or more with acute or convalescent COVID-19. The CDR3 loop is CASSVGTSVPAGKFF. CDR3 nucleotide sequence: TGTGCCAGCAGTGTCGGGACTAGCGTACCTGCGGGGAAGTTCTTC.